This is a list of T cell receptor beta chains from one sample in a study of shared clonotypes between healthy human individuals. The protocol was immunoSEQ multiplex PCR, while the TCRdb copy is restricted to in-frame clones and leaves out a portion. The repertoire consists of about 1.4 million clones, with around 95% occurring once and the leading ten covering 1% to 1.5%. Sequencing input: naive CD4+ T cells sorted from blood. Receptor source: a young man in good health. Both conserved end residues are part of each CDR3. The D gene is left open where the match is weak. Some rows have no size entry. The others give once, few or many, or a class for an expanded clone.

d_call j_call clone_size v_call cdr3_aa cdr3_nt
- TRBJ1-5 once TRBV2 CASRSESQPQHF TGTGCCAGCAGATCAGAAAGTCAGCCCCAGCATTTT
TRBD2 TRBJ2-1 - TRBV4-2 CASSQERLAGIGEQFF TGTGCCAGCAGCCAAGAGAGGCTAGCGGGGATAGGGGAGCAGTTCTTC
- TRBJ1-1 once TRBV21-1 CASIDRGTAEAFF TGTGCCAGCATCGACAGGGGTACTGCTGAAGCTTTCTTT
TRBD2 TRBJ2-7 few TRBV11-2 CASRILAKATYEQYF TGTGCCAGCAGGATACTAGCGAAGGCGACCTACGAGCAGTACTTC
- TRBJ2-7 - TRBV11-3 CASSSLRFSYEQYF TGTGCCAGCAGCTCTCTGCGCTTCTCCTACGAGCAGTACTTC
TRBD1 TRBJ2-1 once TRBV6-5 CASRTGGRDEQFF TGTGCCAGCAGAACAGGGGGCCGGGATGAGCAGTTCTTC
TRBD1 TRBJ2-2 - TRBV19 CASTFKSTSGTANTGELFF TGTGCCAGTACCTTCAAGTCGACCTCCGGGACAGCGAACACCGGGGAGCTGTTTTTT
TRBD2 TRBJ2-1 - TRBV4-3 CASSQDIRTSSYNEQFF TGCGCCAGCAGCCAAGATATTAGGACTAGCTCCTACAATGAGCAGTTCTTC
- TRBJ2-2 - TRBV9 CASTRNNRTNTGELFF TGTGCCAGCACCCGAAACAATAGAACGAACACCGGGGAGCTGTTTTTT
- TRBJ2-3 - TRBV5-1 CASSPLGPRGRTDTQYF TGCGCCAGCAGCCCCCTCGGACCCCGCGGACGGACAGATACGCAGTATTTT
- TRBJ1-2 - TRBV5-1 CASRGDNNYGYTF TGCGCCAGCAGGGGTGACAATAACTATGGCTACACCTTC
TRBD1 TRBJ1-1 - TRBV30 CAWNRQGTMNTEAFF TGTGCCTGGAACAGACAGGGAACGATGAACACTGAAGCTTTCTTT
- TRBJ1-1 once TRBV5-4 CASSLGGARTEAFF TGTGCCAGCAGCTTGGGGGGGGCGAGGACTGAAGCTTTCTTT
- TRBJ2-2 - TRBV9 CASSLDPLLNTGELFF TGTGCCAGCAGCTTGGACCCTTTACTGAACACCGGGGAGCTGTTTTTT
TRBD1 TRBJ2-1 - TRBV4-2 CASSQYSGTGGNEQFF TGTGCCAGCAGCCAGTATTCCGGGACAGGGGGGAATGAGCAGTTCTTC
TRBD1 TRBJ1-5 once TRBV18 CASSPPGDRGNQPQHF TGTGCCAGCTCACCACCGGGTGACAGGGGAAATCAGCCCCAGCATTTT
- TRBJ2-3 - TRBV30 CAWSGADTQYF TGTGCCTGGAGTGGTGCAGATACGCAGTATTTT
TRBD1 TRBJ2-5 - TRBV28 CASSFDRGQIQETQYF TGTGCCAGCAGTTTTGACAGGGGGCAGATTCAAGAGACCCAGTACTTC
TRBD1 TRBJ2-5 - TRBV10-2 CASNTRDSGEETQYF TGCGCCAGCAACACTCGGGACAGTGGGGAGGAGACCCAGTACTTC
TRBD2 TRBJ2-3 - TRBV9 CASSVGISGVSSTDTQYF TGTGCCAGCAGCGTAGGGATTAGCGGGGTCTCTAGCACAGATACGCAGTATTTT
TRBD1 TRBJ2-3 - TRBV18 CASSPKGQRADTQYF TGTGCCAGCTCACCAAAGGGACAGAGAGCAGATACGCAGTATTTT
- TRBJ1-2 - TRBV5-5 CASSLSPVQDYGYTF TGTGCCAGCAGCCTGAGCCCTGTTCAAGACTATGGCTACACCTTC
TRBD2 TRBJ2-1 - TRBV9 CASSVGRNGRVAEQFF TGTGCCAGCAGCGTAGGTCGAAACGGGAGGGTTGCTGAGCAGTTCTTC
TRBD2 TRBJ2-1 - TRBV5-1 CASSWGLARGNEQFF TGCGCCAGCAGCTGGGGACTAGCTCGGGGCAATGAGCAGTTCTTC
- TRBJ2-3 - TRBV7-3 CASSLGSGRGADTQYF TGTGCCAGCAGCTTAGGAAGCGGGCGAGGCGCCGATACGCAGTATTTT
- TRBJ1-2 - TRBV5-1 CASSLVTPGPGANYGYTF TGCGCCAGCAGCTTGGTGACTCCTGGGCCTGGGGCTAACTATGGCTACACCTTC
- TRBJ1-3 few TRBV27 CASSRGPPGNTIYF TGTGCCAGCAGTAGGGGACCTCCTGGAAACACCATATATTTT
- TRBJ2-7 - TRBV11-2 CASSFYEQYF TGTGCCAGCAGCTTCTACGAGCAGTACTTC
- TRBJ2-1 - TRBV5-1 CASSNQGGNEQFF TGCGCCAGCAGCAACCAGGGTGGGAATGAGCAGTTCTTC
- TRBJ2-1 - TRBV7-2 CASSSGSVSYNEQFF TGTGCCAGCAGCTCGGGTAGCGTAAGCTACAATGAGCAGTTCTTC
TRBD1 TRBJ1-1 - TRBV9 CASSVDRDREAFF TGTGCCAGCAGCGTCGACAGGGACCGAGAAGCTTTCTTT
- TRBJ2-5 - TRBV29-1 CSGSKAIQETQYF TGCAGCGGTAGTAAGGCCATCCAAGAGACCCAGTACTTC
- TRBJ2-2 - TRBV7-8 CATRGSTNTGELFF TGTGCCACGAGGGGCAGTACGAACACCGGGGAGCTGTTTTTT
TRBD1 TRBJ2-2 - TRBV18 CASSPLVQGTGELFF TGTGCCAGCTCACCACTCGTACAGGGGACCGGGGAGCTGTTTTTT
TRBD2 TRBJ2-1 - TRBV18 CASSPPSREGLASRGEQFF TGTGCCAGCTCACCACCGTCCCGGGAGGGCCTGGCTTCGAGGGGTGAGCAGTTCTTC
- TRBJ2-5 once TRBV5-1 CASSSRSLQETQYF TGCGCCAGCAGCTCCCGGTCCCTCCAAGAGACCCAGTACTTC
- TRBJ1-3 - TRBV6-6 CASSRGVSSGNTIYF TGTGCCAGCAGTCGCGGGGTGAGCTCTGGAAACACCATATATTTT
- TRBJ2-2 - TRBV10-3 CAISGERSVGVSGELFF TGTGCCATCAGCGGGGAGCGCAGCGTGGGTGTGTCCGGGGAGCTGTTTTTT
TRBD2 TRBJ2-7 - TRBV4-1 CASSQGLESYEQYF TGCGCCAGCAGCCAGGGACTAGAATCCTACGAGCAGTACTTC
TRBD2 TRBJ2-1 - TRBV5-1 CASSLASGSYNEQFF TGCGCCAGCAGCTTGGCTAGCGGGAGCTACAATGAGCAGTTCTTC
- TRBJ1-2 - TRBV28 CASSPRSGYGYTF TGTGCCAGCAGCCCCCGGTCCGGTTATGGCTACACCTTC
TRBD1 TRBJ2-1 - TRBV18 CASSPGQGFDEQFF TGTGCCAGCTCACCGGGACAGGGTTTCGATGAGCAGTTCTTC
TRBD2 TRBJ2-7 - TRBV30 CAWSVLAGDTGQYF TGTGCCTGGAGTGTCCTAGCGGGAGATACAGGGCAGTACTTC
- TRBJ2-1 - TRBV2 CASSQVRGLNEQFF TGTGCCAGCAGTCAGGTTAGGGGTCTCAATGAGCAGTTCTTC
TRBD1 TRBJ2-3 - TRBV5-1 CASSRGQGDGDTQYF TGCGCCAGCAGCAGGGGACAGGGTGACGGAGATACGCAGTATTTT
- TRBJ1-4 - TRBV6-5 CASSYIRDEKLFF TGTGCCAGCAGTTACATCAGGGATGAAAAACTGTTTTTT
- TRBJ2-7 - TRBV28 CASSFERPYDEQYF TGTGCCAGCAGTTTTGAACGCCCCTATGACGAGCAGTACTTC
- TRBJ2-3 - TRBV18 CASSPYKFLTDTQYF TGTGCCAGCTCACCATACAAATTCCTCACAGATACGCAGTATTTT
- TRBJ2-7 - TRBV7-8 CASSTVPGYEQYF TGTGCCAGCAGCACGGTCCCGGGCTACGAGCAGTACTTC
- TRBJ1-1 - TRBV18 CASSQGGAGTEAFF TGTGCCAGCTCCCAAGGAGGGGCCGGAACTGAAGCTTTCTTT
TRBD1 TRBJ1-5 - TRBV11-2 CASSSHPGQVPGPQHF TGTGCCAGCAGCTCCCATCCGGGACAGGTCCCCGGGCCCCAGCATTTT
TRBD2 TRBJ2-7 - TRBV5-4 CASSSGLAGAPEQYF TGTGCCAGCAGCTCCGGACTAGCGGGAGCTCCTGAGCAGTACTTC
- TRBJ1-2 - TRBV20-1 CSASIAYGYTF TGCAGTGCTAGCATAGCCTATGGCTACACCTTC
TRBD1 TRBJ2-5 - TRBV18 CASSPGQGARETQYF TGTGCCAGCTCACCCGGACAGGGGGCGAGGGAGACCCAGTACTTC